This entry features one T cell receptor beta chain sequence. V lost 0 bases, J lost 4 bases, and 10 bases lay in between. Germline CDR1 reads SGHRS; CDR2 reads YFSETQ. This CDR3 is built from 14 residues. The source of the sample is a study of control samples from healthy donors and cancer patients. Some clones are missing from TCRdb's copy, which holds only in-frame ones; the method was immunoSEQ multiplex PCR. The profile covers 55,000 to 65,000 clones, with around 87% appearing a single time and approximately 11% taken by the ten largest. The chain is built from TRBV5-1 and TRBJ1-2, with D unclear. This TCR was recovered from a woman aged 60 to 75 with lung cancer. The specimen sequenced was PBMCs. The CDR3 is CASSLAASPYGYTF. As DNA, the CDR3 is TGCGCCAGCAGCTTGGCCGCCAGCCCCTATGGCTACACCTTC.